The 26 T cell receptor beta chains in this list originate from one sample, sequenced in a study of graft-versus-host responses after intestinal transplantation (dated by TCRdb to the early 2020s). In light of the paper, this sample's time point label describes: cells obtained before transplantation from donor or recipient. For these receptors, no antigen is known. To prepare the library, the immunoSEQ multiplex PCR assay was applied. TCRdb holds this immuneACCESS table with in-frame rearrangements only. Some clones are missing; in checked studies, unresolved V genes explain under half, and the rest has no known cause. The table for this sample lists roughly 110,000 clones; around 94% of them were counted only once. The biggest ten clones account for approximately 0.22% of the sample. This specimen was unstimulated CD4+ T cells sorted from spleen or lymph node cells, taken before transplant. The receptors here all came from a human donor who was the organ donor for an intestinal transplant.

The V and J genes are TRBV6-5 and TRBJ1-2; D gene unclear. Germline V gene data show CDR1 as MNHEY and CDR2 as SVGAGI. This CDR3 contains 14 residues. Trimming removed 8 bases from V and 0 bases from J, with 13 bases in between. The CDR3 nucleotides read TGTGCCAGCTCAAAGGAGGGAGCTAACTATGGCTACACCTTC. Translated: CASSKEGANYGYTF.

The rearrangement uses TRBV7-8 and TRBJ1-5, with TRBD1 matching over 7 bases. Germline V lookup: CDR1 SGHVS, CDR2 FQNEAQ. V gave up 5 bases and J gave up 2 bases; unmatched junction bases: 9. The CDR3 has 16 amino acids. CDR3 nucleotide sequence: TGTGCCAGCAGCACTCAGGGGGGCAAGGGCAATCAGCCCCAGCATTTT. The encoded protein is CASSTQGGKGNQPQHF.

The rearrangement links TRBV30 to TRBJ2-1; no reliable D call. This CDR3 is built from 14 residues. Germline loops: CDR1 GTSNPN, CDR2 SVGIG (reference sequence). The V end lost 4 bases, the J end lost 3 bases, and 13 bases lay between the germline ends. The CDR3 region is CAWTPRTYYNEQFF. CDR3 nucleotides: TGTGCCTGGACACCGAGGACGTACTACAATGAGCAGTTCTTC.

CDR3 sequence: CASSDQGEGTEAFF. The CDR3 nucleotides read TGTGCCAGCAGTGACCAGGGGGAAGGCACTGAAGCTTTCTTT. The V gene is TRBV25-1, the J gene TRBJ1-1; 7 bases map to TRBD1. Germline lookup yields CDR1 MGHDK and CDR2 SYGVNS. J lost 4 bases, V lost 3 bases, and 5 bases had no gene match. This CDR3 has 14 amino acids.

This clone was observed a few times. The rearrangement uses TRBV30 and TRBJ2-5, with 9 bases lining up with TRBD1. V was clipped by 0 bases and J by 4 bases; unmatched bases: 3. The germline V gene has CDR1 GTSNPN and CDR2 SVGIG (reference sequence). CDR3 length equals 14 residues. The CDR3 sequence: CAWSVGQGVETQYF. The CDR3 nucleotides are TGTGCCTGGAGTGTGGGACAGGGCGTAGAGACCCAGTACTTC.

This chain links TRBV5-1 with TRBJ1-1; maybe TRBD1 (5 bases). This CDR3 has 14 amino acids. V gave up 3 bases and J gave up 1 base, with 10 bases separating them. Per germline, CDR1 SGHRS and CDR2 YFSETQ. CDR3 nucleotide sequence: TGCGCCAGCAGCTGGGGCGGGGAGAACACTGAAGCTTTCTTT. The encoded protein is CASSWGGENTEAFF.

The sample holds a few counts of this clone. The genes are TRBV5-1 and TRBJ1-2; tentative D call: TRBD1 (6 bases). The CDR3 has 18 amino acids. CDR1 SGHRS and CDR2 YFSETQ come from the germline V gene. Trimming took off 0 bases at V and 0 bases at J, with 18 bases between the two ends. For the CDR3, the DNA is TGCGCCAGCAGCTTGGCCGGGACAAATACCTACTCTAACTATGGCTACACCTTC. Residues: CASSLAGTNTYSNYGYTF.

The CDR3 DNA follows: TGTGCCAGCAGCTTAGATTTAGGAGACGAGCAGTTCTTC. It translates to CASSLDLGDEQFF. This chain joins TRBV11-3 and TRBJ2-1; no reliable D call. Germline V CDR1 and CDR2: SGHNT, YENEEA. The CDR3 runs 13 residues. The V gene lost 0 bases and the J gene lost 10 bases, with 10 bases spanning the gap.

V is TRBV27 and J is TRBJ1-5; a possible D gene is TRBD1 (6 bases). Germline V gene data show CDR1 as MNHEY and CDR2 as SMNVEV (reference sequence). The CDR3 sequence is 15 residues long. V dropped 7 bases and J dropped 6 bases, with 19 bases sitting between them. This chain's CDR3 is CASKSGGGGGQPQHF. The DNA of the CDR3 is TGTGCCAGCAAGTCGGGGGGCGGAGGGGGTCAGCCCCAGCATTTT.

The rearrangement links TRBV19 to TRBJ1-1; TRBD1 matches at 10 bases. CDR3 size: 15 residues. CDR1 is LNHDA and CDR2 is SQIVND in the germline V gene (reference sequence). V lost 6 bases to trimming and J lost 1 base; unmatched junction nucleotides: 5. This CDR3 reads CASRDWTGGNTEAFF. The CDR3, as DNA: TGTGCCAGTAGAGATTGGACAGGGGGGAACACTGAAGCTTTCTTT.

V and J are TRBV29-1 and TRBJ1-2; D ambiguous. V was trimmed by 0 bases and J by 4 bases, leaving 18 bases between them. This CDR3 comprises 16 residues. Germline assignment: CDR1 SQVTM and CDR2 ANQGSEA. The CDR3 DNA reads TGCAGCGTTGAAGATCAGACATTCTTTCTGGTCTATGGCTACACCTTC. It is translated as CSVEDQTFFLVYGYTF.

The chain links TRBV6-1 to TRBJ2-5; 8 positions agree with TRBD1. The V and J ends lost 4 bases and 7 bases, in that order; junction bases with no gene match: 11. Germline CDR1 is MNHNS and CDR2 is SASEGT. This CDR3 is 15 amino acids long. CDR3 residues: CASSGGGQGIWTQYF. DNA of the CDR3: TGTGCCAGCAGTGGGGGAGGACAGGGAATTTGGACCCAGTACTTC.

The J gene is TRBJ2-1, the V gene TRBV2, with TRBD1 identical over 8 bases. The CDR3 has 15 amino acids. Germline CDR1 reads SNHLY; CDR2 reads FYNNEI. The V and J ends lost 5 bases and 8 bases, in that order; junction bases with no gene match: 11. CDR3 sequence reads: CASSPDRGLWDEQFF. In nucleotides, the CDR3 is TGTGCCAGCAGTCCTGACAGGGGTCTTTGGGATGAGCAGTTCTTC.

CDR3 protein: CASTETGAYGYTF. The CDR3 DNA sequence: TGTGCCAGCACCGAAACAGGGGCCTATGGCTACACCTTC. This chain uses TRBV28 with TRBJ1-2; 7 bases align to TRBD1. J was trimmed by 4 bases and V by 7 bases; bases with no gene match: 6. The CDR3 totals 13 residues. CDR1 MDHEN and CDR2 SYDVKM come from the germline V gene.

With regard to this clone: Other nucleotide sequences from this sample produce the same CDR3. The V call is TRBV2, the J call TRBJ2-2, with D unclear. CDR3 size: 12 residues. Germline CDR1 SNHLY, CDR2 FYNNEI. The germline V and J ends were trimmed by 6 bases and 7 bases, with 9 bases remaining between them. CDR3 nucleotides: TGTGCCAGCAGCTTAGATCTCGGGGAGCTGTTTTTT. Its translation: CASSLDLGELFF.

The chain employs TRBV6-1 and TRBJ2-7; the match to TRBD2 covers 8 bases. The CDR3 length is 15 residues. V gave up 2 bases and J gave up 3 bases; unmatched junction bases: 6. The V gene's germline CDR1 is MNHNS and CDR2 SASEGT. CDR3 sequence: CASSERSGGNYEQYF. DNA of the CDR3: TGTGCCAGCAGTGAACGGAGCGGGGGAAACTACGAGCAGTACTTC.

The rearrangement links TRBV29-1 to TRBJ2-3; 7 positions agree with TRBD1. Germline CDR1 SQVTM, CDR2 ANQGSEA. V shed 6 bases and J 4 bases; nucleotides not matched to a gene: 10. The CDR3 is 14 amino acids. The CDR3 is CSVGTQGRPDTQYF. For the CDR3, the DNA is TGCAGCGTGGGGACACAGGGGCGGCCAGATACGCAGTATTTT.

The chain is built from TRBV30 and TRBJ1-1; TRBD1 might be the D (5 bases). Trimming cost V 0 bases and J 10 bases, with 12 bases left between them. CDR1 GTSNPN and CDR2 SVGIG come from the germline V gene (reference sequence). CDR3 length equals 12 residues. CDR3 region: CAWSVRGIGAFF. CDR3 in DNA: TGTGCCTGGAGTGTAAGGGGAATTGGAGCTTTCTTT.

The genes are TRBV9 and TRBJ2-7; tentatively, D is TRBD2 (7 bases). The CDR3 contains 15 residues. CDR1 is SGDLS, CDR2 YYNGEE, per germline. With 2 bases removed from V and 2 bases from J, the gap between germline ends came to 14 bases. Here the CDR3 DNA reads TGTGCCAGCAGCGTGCAGGGAGGGGGAACCTACGAGCAGTACTTC. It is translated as CASSVQGGGTYEQYF. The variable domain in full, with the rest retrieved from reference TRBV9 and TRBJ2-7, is DSGVTQTPKHLITATGQRVTLRCSPRSGDLSVYWYQQSLDQGLQFLIQYYNGEERAKGNILERFSAQQFPDLHSELNLSSLELGDSALYFCASSVQGGGTYEQYFGPGTRLTVT.

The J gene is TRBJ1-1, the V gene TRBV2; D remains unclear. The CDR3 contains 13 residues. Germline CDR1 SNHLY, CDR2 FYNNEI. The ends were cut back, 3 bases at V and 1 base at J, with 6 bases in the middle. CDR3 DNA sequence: TGTGCCAGCAGTGACGACCGGAACACTGAAGCTTTCTTT. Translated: CASSDDRNTEAFF.

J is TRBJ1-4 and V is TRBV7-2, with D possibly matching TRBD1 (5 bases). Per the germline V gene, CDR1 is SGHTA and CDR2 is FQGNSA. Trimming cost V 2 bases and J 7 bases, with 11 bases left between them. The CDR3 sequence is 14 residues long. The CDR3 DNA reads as TGTGCCAGCAGCTTACGGGGGTACGGTGAAAAACTGTTTTTT. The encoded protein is CASSLRGYGEKLFF.

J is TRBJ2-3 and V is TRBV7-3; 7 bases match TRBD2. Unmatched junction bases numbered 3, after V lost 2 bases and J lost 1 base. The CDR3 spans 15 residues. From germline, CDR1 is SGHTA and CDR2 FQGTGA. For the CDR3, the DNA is TGTGCCAGCAGCTTAGCGGGAGAAGGCACAGATACGCAGTATTTT. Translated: CASSLAGEGTDTQYF.

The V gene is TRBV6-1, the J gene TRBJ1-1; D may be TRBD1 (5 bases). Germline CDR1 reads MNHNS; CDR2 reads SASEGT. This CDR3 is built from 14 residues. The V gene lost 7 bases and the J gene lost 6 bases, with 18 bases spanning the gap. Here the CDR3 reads CASTPTEGRAEAFF. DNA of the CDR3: TGTGCCAGCACACCCACGGAGGGGCGGGCTGAAGCTTTCTTT.

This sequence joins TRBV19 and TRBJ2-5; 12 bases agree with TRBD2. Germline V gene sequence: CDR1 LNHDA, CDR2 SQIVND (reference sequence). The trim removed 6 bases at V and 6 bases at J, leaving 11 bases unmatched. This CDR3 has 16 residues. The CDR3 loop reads CASSSGLAGPSKTQYF. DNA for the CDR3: TGTGCCAGTAGCTCCGGACTAGCGGGACCCAGCAAGACCCAGTACTTC.

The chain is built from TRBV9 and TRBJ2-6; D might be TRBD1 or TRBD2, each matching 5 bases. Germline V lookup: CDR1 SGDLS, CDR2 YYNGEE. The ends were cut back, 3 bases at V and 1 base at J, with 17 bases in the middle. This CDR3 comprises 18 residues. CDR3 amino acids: CASSAQRSGPSGANVLTF. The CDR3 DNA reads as TGTGCCAGCAGCGCCCAAAGATCGGGGCCTTCTGGGGCCAACGTCCTGACTTTC.

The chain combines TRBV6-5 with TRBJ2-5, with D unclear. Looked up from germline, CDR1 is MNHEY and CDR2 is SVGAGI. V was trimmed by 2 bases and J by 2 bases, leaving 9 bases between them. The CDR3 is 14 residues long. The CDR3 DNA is TGTGCCAGCAGTTACCCGCCAGCACAAGAGACCCAGTACTTC. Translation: CASSYPPAQETQYF.